Described below is a single TCR beta chain sequence and its context. As yet, its antigen is unknown. This specimen comes from a study of glioma-infiltrating T cells. Background on the study: About 920,000 peripheral T cells were targeted at about 4- to 11-fold coverage. Regarding the study as a whole: Patients with low tissue-blood divergence carried a signature set of shared blood CDR3 motifs. Non-neoplastic patients had below-expected tissue-blood divergence, while all gliomas exceeded expectation.

The CDR3 covers 14 residues. V was cut by 5 bases and J by 0 bases, with 11 bases left in between. Amplification of TCR alpha and beta CDR3 regions from RNA used iRepertoire nested multiplex PCR. In TCRdb, the multiplex PCR reads were re-called with MiXCR into one record per CDR3 protein. Among around 350,000 distinct CDR3 sequences listed, 41% were seen once. The V gene is TRBV12-3 or TRBV12-4, the J gene TRBJ2-7; D is perhaps TRBD1 or TRBD2 (5 bases each). Sample: glioma tissue, nonneoplastic brain tissue, or PBMCs (not recorded which). The sequence came from a human donor with low-grade glioma or glioblastoma, undergoing nonglioma brain surgery, or in good health (not recorded which). This CDR3 reads CASSPRGTSYEQYF. DNA of the CDR3: TGTGCCAGCAGTCCTCGGGGCACCTCCTACGAGCAGTACTTC.